Below are 26 T cell receptor beta chains sequenced from a single sample in a study of cytomegalovirus exposure and HLA in healthy donors. PCR primers comprised 60 Vbeta and 13 Jbeta primers. The repertoire was sequenced with immunoSEQ multiplex PCR; TCRdb's copy has only in-frame clones and lacks some. The sample has about 160,000 clones, 75% to 85% seen once. The specimen sequenced was PBMCs. The receptors were gathered from a man aged 45-65 years in good health and CMV-seropositive.

The CDR3 spells CASTRSAFTDTQYF. The CDR3 region has the DNA TGTGCCAGCACCAGGTCGGCTTTCACAGATACGCAGTATTTT. The rearrangement links TRBV28 to TRBJ2-3; D not resolved. Germline V gene data show CDR1 as MDHEN and CDR2 as SYDVKM. The V gene lost 7 bases and the J gene lost 2 bases, with 13 bases spanning the gap. This CDR3 is 14 amino acids long.

This clone was found a few times. The chain joins TRBV7-9 to TRBJ2-1; TRBD1 aligns across 9 bases. CDR3 size: 15 residues. Trimming at V came to 5 bases and at J to 4 bases, leaving 6 bases not matched to a gene. The germline V gene has CDR1 SEHNR and CDR2 FQNEAQ (reference sequence). In DNA, the CDR3 is TGTGCCAGCAGCCCCCGGGACAGGGTATACAATGAGCAGTTCTTC. It yields the protein CASSPRDRVYNEQFF.

For this clone: At one end, the junction sequence differs from germline, possibly due to a read error. The chain carries TRBV13 and TRBJ1-1; no clear D gene. The CDR3 has 12 residues. Per the germline V gene, CDR1 is PRHDT and CDR2 is FYEKMQ (reference sequence). The CDR3 loop reads CASSSSQGLPSF. The CDR3 nucleotides are TGTGCCAGCAGTTCTTCCCAAGGACTGCCAAGCTTT.

The chain couples TRBV6-6 to TRBJ2-2; TRBD2 agrees at 8 bases. In germline, CDR1 is MNHNY, CDR2 SVGAGI (reference sequence). CDR3 length: 15 residues. The V gene end was trimmed by 2 bases and the J gene end by 5 bases; junction bases not matched to a gene: 4. The CDR3, as DNA: TGTGCCAGCAGTTACAGCGGGAGCAGGACCGGGGAGCTGTTTTTT. Protein: CASSYSGSRTGELFF.

This clone was found once. The chain combines TRBV21-1 with TRBJ2-1; TRBD2 reflects the table's D call only, with no check against the DNA. TRBV21-1 is a known pseudogene. The CDR3 sequence is 15 residues long. The CDR3 sequence is CANQTSGAAPNEQFF. The CDR3 DNA follows: TGTGCCAATCAGACTAGCGGAGCCGCCCCCAATGAGCAGTTCTTC.

The chain carries TRBV7-2 and TRBJ2-7; TRBD1 agrees at 12 bases. Germline trimming cut 4 bases from V and 7 bases from J; bases unmatched to any gene: 5. The CDR3 runs to 14 residues. Per the germline V gene, CDR1 is SGHTA and CDR2 is FQGNSA. The CDR3 reads CASSYRDRGREQYF. In nucleotides, the CDR3 is TGTGCCAGCAGCTATAGGGACAGGGGGCGGGAGCAGTACTTC.

The rearrangement uses TRBV13 and TRBJ2-2; possible D gene TRBD2, 5 bases. The CDR3 is 15 amino acids. Germline CDR1 and CDR2: PRHDT and FYEKMQ (reference sequence). V lost 5 bases and J 2 bases, leaving 12 bases between the germline ends. DNA for the CDR3: TGTGCCAGCAGCACCTGGACGGGAAACACCGGGGAGCTGTTTTTT. This codes for CASSTWTGNTGELFF.

The V and J genes are TRBV4-1 and TRBJ2-7, with no clear D. Trimming took off 4 bases at V and 2 bases at J, with 3 bases between the two ends. The CDR3 runs to 11 residues. Germline loops: CDR1 MGHRA, CDR2 YSYEKL. The chain's CDR3 is CASSPTYEQYF. Here the CDR3 DNA reads TGCGCCAGCAGCCCCACCTACGAGCAGTACTTC.

The rearrangement links TRBV14 to TRBJ2-5; TRBD2 agrees at 14 bases. The better agreement between TRBJ2-7 and the DNA end casts doubt on the J call. Per the germline V gene, CDR1 is SGHDN and CDR2 is FVKESK. The CDR3 is 19 amino acids. CDR3: CASSRLPGLAGDTIYEQYF. CDR3 nucleotide sequence: TGTGCCAGCAGCCGCCTACCGGGACTAGCGGGGGATACAATTTACGAGCAGTACTTC.

There are a few counts of this clone. The gene calls are TRBV5-4 and TRBJ2-7; 12 nucleotides align to TRBD2. Per germline, CDR1 SGHNT and CDR2 YYREEE (reference sequence). CDR3 length: 16 amino acids. Trimming took 0 bases from V and 2 from J; bases not matched to a gene: 3. The CDR3 spells CASSLGLAGAAYEQYF. CDR3 nucleotide sequence: TGTGCCAGCAGCTTGGGACTAGCGGGGGCTGCCTACGAGCAGTACTTC.

This sequence joins TRBV28 and TRBJ2-5; 9 bases agree with TRBD1. The V gene's germline CDR1 is MDHEN and CDR2 SYDVKM. Losses at the gene ends were 7 bases for V and 7 bases for J; bases not matched to a gene: 7. This CDR3 region has 13 residues. This chain's CDR3 is CASTGQGPGTQYF. CDR3 DNA sequence: TGTGCCAGCACGGGACAGGGCCCGGGGACCCAGTACTTC.

The genes are TRBV5-4 and TRBJ2-1, with D maybe TRBD2 (6 bases). The CDR3 consists of 14 residues. CDR1 SGHNT and CDR2 YYREEE come from the germline V gene (reference sequence). V was cut by 1 base and J by 5 bases, with 10 bases left in between. In nucleotides, the CDR3 is TGTGCCAGCAGCTTGTGGGGGGAAAACAATGAGCAGTTCTTC. Translated: CASSLWGENNEQFF. Full variable domain (rest looked up from reference TRBV5-4 and TRBJ2-1): ETGVTQSPTHLIKTRGQQVTLRCSSQSGHNTVSWYQQALGQGPQFIFQYYREEENGRGNFPPRFSGLQFPNYSSELNVNALELDDSALYLCASSLWGENNEQFFGPGTRLTVL.

This clone was seen only a few times. The chain combines TRBV6-5 with TRBJ2-2, with 7 positions matching TRBD1. V gave up 6 bases and J gave up 6 bases; unmatched junction bases: 4. The V gene's germline CDR1 is MNHEY and CDR2 SVGAGI. The CDR3 is 13 amino acids. CDR3 sequence reads: CASSRTGAGELFF. CDR3 bases: TGTGCCAGCAGCCGAACAGGGGCCGGGGAGCTGTTTTTT.

The V call is TRBV7-9, the J call TRBJ1-1, with a possible D match to TRBD1 (5 bases). This CDR3 contains 18 residues. Germline V gene sequence: CDR1 SEHNR, CDR2 FQNEAQ (reference sequence). The ends were cut back, 5 bases at V and 3 bases at J, with 25 bases in the middle. CDR3 loop: CASSAGEGSGLADTEAFF. The CDR3 bases are TGTGCCAGCAGCGCTGGGGAGGGTTCGGGACTGGCGGACACTGAAGCTTTCTTT.

V and J are TRBV18 and TRBJ2-3, with TRBD1 matching over 7 bases. The CDR3 covers 16 residues. The trim removed 3 bases at V and 4 bases at J, leaving 10 bases unmatched. The germline CDR1 and CDR2 sequences are KGHSH and LQKENI. The CDR3 region has the DNA TGTGCCAGCTCACCCCCCGAAGGGGGCAGTTCAGATACGCAGTATTTT. Its translation is CASSPPEGGSSDTQYF.

The chain uses TRBV19 and TRBJ1-4; TRBD1 might be the D (6 bases). CDR3 size: 16 residues. V lost 2 bases, J lost 7 bases, and 17 bases lay in between. Germline assignment: CDR1 LNHDA and CDR2 SQIVND (reference sequence). The CDR3 here is CASSISNRATPEKLFF. As DNA, the CDR3 is TGTGCCAGTAGTATATCCAACAGGGCCACCCCTGAAAAACTGTTTTTT.

This clone showed up just a few times. The chain recombines TRBV2 with TRBJ2-1; TRBD2 matches at 11 bases. This CDR3 has 14 amino acids. Unmatched junction bases numbered 5, after V lost 7 bases and J lost 6 bases. The germline V gene has CDR1 SNHLY and CDR2 FYNNEI. CDR3: CASILAGVPNEQFF. As DNA, the CDR3 is TGTGCCAGCATACTAGCGGGAGTGCCCAATGAGCAGTTCTTC.

V is TRBV5-1 and J is TRBJ2-7, with D perhaps matching TRBD1 (6 bases). Germline V gives CDR1 SGHRS, CDR2 YFSETQ. The V gene lost 1 base and the J gene lost 4 bases, with 15 bases spanning the gap. The CDR3 has 15 residues. The CDR3 coding sequence is TGCGCCAGCAGCTTGAAATTGACAGGTGATTACGAGCAGTACTTC. The encoded protein is CASSLKLTGDYEQYF.

The chain combines TRBV2 with TRBJ2-2; perhaps TRBD1 as D (5 bases). The germline V gene has CDR1 SNHLY and CDR2 FYNNEI. V gave up 7 bases and J gave up 0 bases, with 18 bases separating them. The CDR3 length is 17 residues. The CDR3 coding sequence is TGTGCCAGCAATCCTTCTGGGTGGGGCACGAACACCGGGGAGCTGTTTTTT. This gives the protein CASNPSGWGTNTGELFF.

This clone was counted once. This rearrangement joins TRBV4-1 to TRBJ2-7; D remains unclear. V lost 2 bases, J lost 2 bases, and 13 bases lay in between. Looked up from germline, CDR1 is MGHRA and CDR2 is YSYEKL. The CDR3 totals 15 residues. The CDR3: CASSQRHTLTYEQYF. The CDR3 bases are TGCGCCAGCAGCCAAAGACATACCCTGACCTACGAGCAGTACTTC.

The chain recombines TRBV5-6 with TRBJ1-2; 10 bases align to TRBD1. The CDR3 has 15 residues. In germline, CDR1 is SGHDT, CDR2 YYEEEE. V was pared by 1 base and J by 5 bases, with 5 bases of the junction left unmatched. CDR3 sequence: CASSLTTGGNYGYTF. The CDR3 DNA reads as TGTGCCAGCAGCTTGACGACAGGGGGCAATTATGGCTACACCTTC. Combining the CDR3 with reference TRBV5-6 and TRBJ1-2 gives the whole variable domain DAGVTQSPTHLIKTRGQQVTLRCSPKSGHDTVSWYQQALGQGPQFIFQYYEEEERQRGNFPDRFSGHQFPNYSSELNVNALLLGDSALYLCASSLTTGGNYGYTFGSGTRLTVV.

This chain connects TRBV4-3 to TRBJ2-7, with TRBD2 as a possible D gene (5 bases). Looked up from germline, CDR1 is LGHNA and CDR2 is YSLEER. The CDR3 sequence is 14 residues long. Trimming left V 0 bases short and J 7 bases short, with 13 bases between. The CDR3, as DNA: TGCGCCAGCAGCCAAGAAGCGGCCCGAAGGGAGCAGTACTTC. The encoded protein is CASSQEAARREQYF.

The J gene is TRBJ2-7, the V gene TRBV15; perhaps TRBD1 as D (7 bases). The CDR3 length is 15 residues. Trimming pared 5 bases from V and 0 bases from J, leaving 14 bases between. CDR1 is LNHNV and CDR2 is YYDKDF in the germline V gene (reference sequence). The CDR3 nucleotides read TGTGCCACCAGCCCCGACAGGGAGGACTCCTACGAGCAGTACTTC. Amino acid sequence: CATSPDREDSYEQYF.

The chain combines TRBV6-1 with TRBJ1-2, with D perhaps TRBD1 (6 bases). Trimming removed 6 bases at V and 1 base at J, with 9 bases between. The CDR3 totals 13 residues. Germline lookup yields CDR1 MNHNS and CDR2 SASEGT. Here the CDR3 reads CASRQGINYGYTF. The CDR3 nucleotides are TGTGCCAGCAGGCAGGGGATTAACTATGGCTACACCTTC.

The genes are TRBV7-9 and TRBJ1-3; TRBD1 might be the D (5 bases). Germline V CDR1 and CDR2: SEHNR, FQNEAQ (reference sequence). The length of the CDR3 is 16 residues. Trimming cost V 0 bases and J 2 bases, with 11 bases left between them. The CDR3 loop is CASSLAKGLTGNTIYF. The DNA of the CDR3 is TGTGCCAGCAGCTTAGCGAAGGGGCTAACTGGAAACACCATATATTTT.

The chain uses TRBV7-9 and TRBJ1-1; D is ambiguous. This CDR3 contains 13 residues. V lost 7 bases to trimming and J lost 2 bases, with 11 bases between them. Germline CDR1 is SEHNR and CDR2 is FQNEAQ (reference sequence). CDR3 coding DNA: TGTGCCAGCACCCCCGGGTCTAACACTGAAGCTTTCTTT. Translated, it gives CASTPGSNTEAFF.